Sequencing of this TCR beta chain was carried out in a study of T cells in Graves' hyperthyroidism and ophthalmopathy. Regions amplified from RNA transcripts were the TCR beta CDR3 regions. First-round RT-PCR targeting the TCR CDR3 was performed with the HTBI primer set. MiXCR, run by TCRdb on the multiplex PCR reads, gives a single entry per CDR3 protein. The table shows around 540,000 distinct CDR3 sequences, with under 60% occurring only once. This clonotype was seen just once. V was shortened by 1 base and J by 2 bases, with 17 bases between the two germline ends. This CDR3 comprises 17 residues. Germline V gene data show CDR1 as DFQATT and CDR2 as SNEGSKA (reference sequence).

The chain couples TRBV20-1 to TRBJ2-2, with TRBD2 as a possible D gene (6 bases). The source is a woman aged 18-29 years with Graves' hyperthyroidism. Input material: peripheral blood or thyroid tissue (not recorded which). The CDR3 DNA reads as TGCAGTGCTAGAGGGGTGGCGGGACCGTACAACACCGGGGAGCTGTTTTTT. Its translation is CSARGVAGPYNTGELFF.